Only one count was recorded for the clone carrying this T cell receptor (beta chain). The data belong to a study of T cell changes during pregnancy in multiple sclerosis. Repertoires were generated with immunoSEQ multiplex PCR, while TCRdb's copy carries only in-frame clones and drops some. The repertoire holds tens of thousands of clones, with roughly 90% as singletons. The specimen was peripheral blood, collected in the first trimester of pregnancy. The sequence derives from a female donor in good health, enrolled as a control in a pregnancy study.

The CDR3 DNA follows: TGTGCCAGCAGCCCGCCGCAGGGAAACTATGGCTACACCTTC. This translates into CASSPPQGNYGYTF. The chain links TRBV7-9 to TRBJ1-2; possible D gene TRBD1, 5 bases. The CDR3 length is 14 residues. Trimming cost V 5 bases and J 2 bases, with 12 bases left between them. Germline V lookup: CDR1 SEHNR, CDR2 FQNEAQ (reference sequence). The full variable domain, completed using reference TRBV7-9 and TRBJ1-2, is DTGVSQNPRHKITKRGQNVTFRCDPISEHNRLYWYRQTLGQGPEFLTYFQNEAQLEKSRLLSDRFSAERPKGSFSTLEIQRTEQGDSAMYLCASSPPQGNYGYTFGSGTRLTVV.